This paragraph covers one T cell receptor beta chain sequence. Germline values: CDR1 SGHRS, CDR2 YFSETQ. Trimming took 3 bases from V and 0 from J, leaving 7 bases between them. This CDR3 is built from 14 residues. Per the study methods: Quantification of nucleated cells was approximated via reference gene primer amplification. TCRdb's copy holds only in-frame clones and misses some; the assay was immunoSEQ multiplex PCR. V, J and clone size are taken as reported in that table, and D and trimming were inferred from the DNA itself. The table has some 98,000 clones, about 80% seen once. The record originates from a study of blood T cell repertoires in COVID-19. Study context: Specimens from acute and convalescent COVID-19 originated in the United States, Italy and Spain. PBMCs, B-cell-depleted T cells, or T cells provided the cDNA or gDNA that made up the material.

The TCR originated in an older man with acute or convalescent COVID-19. Sequencing was performed on peripheral blood. V usage is TRBV5-1 and J usage is TRBJ1-3; maybe TRBD1 (5 bases). For the CDR3, the DNA is TGCGCCAGCAGCTACGGGGGCTCTGGAAACACCATATATTTT. It codes for CASSYGGSGNTIYF.